This T cell receptor (beta chain) originates from a study of T-cell reconstitution after alpha-beta-depleted transplantation in children. Overall study results and limits: The origin of alpha-beta T cells about two months after transplant was reportedly several hundred expanded graft clones. T cells produced anew were the main source of T-cell counts and diversity one year after transplant.

CDR1 is LNHNV and CDR2 is YYDKDF in the germline V gene (reference sequence). This CDR3 region has 14 residues. With 5 bases removed from V and 10 bases from J, the gap between germline ends came to 18 bases. This sample's TCRbeta library carried unique molecular identifier barcodes. TCRdb reanalysed the PCR reads using MiXCR and keeps one entry per CDR3 protein. The repertoire includes 500,000 to 650,000 distinct CDR3 sequences, around 13% of them detected once, and over 2% sits in the top ten. As regards this clonotype: Its antigen is unidentified.

The TCR comes from a male patient younger than 18 who had a stem cell transplant for acute myeloid leukemia, so the T cells may come from the graft donor. The source was PBMCs, mostly from graft donor cells, collected 360 days after TCRalphabeta/CD19-depleted stem cell transplant. The rearrangement links TRBV15 to TRBJ2-1, with D possibly being TRBD1 (7 bases). The CDR3 sequence: CATSPQGGSVEQFF. CDR3 DNA sequence: TGTGCCACCAGCCCGCAGGGGGGTAGCGTAGAGCAGTTCTTC.